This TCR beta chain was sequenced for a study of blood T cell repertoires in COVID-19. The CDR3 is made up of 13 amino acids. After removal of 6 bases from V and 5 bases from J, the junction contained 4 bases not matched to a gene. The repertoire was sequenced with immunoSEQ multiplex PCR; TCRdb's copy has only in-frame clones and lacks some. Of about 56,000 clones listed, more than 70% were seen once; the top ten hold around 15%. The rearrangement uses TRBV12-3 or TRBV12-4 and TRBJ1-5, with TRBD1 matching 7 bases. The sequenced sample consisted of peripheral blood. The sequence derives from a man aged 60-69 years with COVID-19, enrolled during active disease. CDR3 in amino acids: CASRGQLDQPQHF. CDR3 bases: TGTGCCAGCAGGGGACAGTTAGATCAGCCCCAGCATTTT.